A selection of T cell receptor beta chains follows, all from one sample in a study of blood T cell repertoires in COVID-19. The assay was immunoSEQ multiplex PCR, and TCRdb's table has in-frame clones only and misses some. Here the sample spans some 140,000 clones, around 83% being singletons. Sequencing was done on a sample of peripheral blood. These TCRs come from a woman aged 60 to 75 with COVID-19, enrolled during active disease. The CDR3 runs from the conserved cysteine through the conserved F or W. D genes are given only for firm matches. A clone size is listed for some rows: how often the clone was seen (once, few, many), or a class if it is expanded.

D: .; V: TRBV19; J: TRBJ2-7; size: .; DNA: TGTGCCAGTAGCGCTTCCCGAGCGCGGGATTACGAGCAGTACTTC; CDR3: CASSASRARDYEQYF
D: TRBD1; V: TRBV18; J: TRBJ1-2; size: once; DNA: TGTGCCAGCTCACCCAACTCAGGGGGCGCTGCCACCTTC; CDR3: CASSPNSGGAATF
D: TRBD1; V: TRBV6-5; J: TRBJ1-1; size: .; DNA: TGTGCCAGCAGGTACAGGGGGCAGGCTGAAGCTTTCTTT; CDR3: CASRYRGQAEAFF
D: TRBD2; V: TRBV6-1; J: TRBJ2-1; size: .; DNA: TGTGCCAGCAGTGCCAGGACTAGCGGGCGTTACAATGAGCAGTTCTTC; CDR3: CASSARTSGRYNEQFF
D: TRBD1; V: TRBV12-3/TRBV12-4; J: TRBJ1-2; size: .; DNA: TGTGCCAGCAGCACACAGGGGAACTATGGCTACACCTTC; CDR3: CASSTQGNYGYTF
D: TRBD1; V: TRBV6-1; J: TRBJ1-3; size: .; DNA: TGTGCCAGCAGTGAACGGGACAGGGGTTGGGGCAGCTCTGGAAACACCATATATTTT; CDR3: CASSERDRGWGSSGNTIYF
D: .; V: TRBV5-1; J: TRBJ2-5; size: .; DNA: TGCGCCAGCAGCTCCGTAGCGGCCGAGGGGGAGACCCAGTACTTC; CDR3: CASSSVAAEGETQYF
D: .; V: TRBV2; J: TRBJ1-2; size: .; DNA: TGTGCCAGCAGTGCGTACTATGGCTACACCTTC; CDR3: CASSAYYGYTF
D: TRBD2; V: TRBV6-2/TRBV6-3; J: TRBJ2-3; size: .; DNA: TGTGCCAGCAGTTACTGTTTAGCGGGGAACACAGATACGCAGTATTTT; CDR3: CASSYCLAGNTDTQYF
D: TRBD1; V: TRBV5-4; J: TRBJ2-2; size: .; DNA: TGTGCCAGCAGCGACGCAGGGGGCCCCGGGGAGCTGTTTTTT; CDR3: CASSDAGGPGELFF
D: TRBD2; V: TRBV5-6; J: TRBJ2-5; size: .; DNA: TGTGCCAGCAGCTTGTTTAGCGGGGAGACCCAGTACTTC; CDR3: CASSLFSGETQYF
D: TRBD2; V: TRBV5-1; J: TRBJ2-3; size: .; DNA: TGCGCCAGCAGCTTGGCTCTTCCACCGGGGCTAGCGGGCCGAACTAGCACAGATACGCAGTATTTT; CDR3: CASSLALPPGLAGRTSTDTQYF